These 19 T cell receptor beta chains share one sample of origin, sequenced in a study of PD-L1 blockade in urothelial cancer. The repertoire was sequenced with immunoSEQ multiplex PCR; TCRdb's copy has only in-frame clones and lacks some. The profile shows approximately 80,000 clones, around 76% of them singletons. The specimen comprised PBMCs, sampled around atezolizumab (anti-PD-L1) treatment. These TCRs come from a man between 65 and 85 years old with urothelial cancer.

This clone was counted only a few times. The rearrangement links TRBV4-1 to TRBJ1-1; tentative D call: TRBD1 (5 bases). The V and J ends lost 0 bases and 3 bases respectively, with 17 bases between them. Germline V gene data show CDR1 as MGHRA and CDR2 as YSYEKL. The CDR3 runs 17 residues. CDR3 in amino acids: CASSQEKILGADTEAFF. CDR3 sequence (DNA): TGCGCCAGCAGCCAAGAAAAGATCCTAGGGGCGGACACTGAAGCTTTCTTT.

The V gene is TRBV6-6, the J gene TRBJ2-2, with 7 bases matching TRBD1. V shed 8 bases, J shed 1 base, and the junction held 4 bases outside the gene matches. The length of the CDR3 is 14 residues. Germline V gene data show CDR1 as MNHNY and CDR2 as SVGAGI (reference sequence). The DNA for the CDR3 is TGTGCCAGCCGAGGGGGCCTGAACACCGGGGAGCTGTTTTTT. This sequence encodes CASRGGLNTGELFF.

The chain links TRBV6-6 to TRBJ2-1; TRBD2 matches at 7 bases. The V gene's germline CDR1 is MNHNY and CDR2 SVGAGI (reference sequence). The CDR3 is 13 amino acids. V gave up 8 bases and J gave up 9 bases; unmatched junction bases: 10. The CDR3 DNA reads TGTGCCAGCGGGACTACCCTCGAGGGTGAGCAGTTCTTC. Translation: CASGTTLEGEQFF.

The genes are TRBV11-3 and TRBJ2-1; D is possibly TRBD1 (6 bases). The germline V gene has CDR1 SGHNT and CDR2 YENEEA. Deletions cut 4 bases from V and 1 base from J, with 11 bases between. CDR3 length: 15 amino acids. CDR3 bases: TGTGCCAGCAGCTCTTTTGACAGGTCCTACAATGAGCAGTTCTTC. It is translated as CASSSFDRSYNEQFF.

The chain combines TRBV15 with TRBJ2-1; TRBD2 matches at 13 bases. Per the germline V gene, CDR1 is LNHNV and CDR2 is YYDKDF (reference sequence). The V and J ends lost 3 bases and 5 bases, in that order; junction bases with no gene match: 4. This CDR3 spans 16 amino acids. The CDR3 spells CATSRLLAGGNNEQFF. The CDR3 DNA is TGTGCCACCAGCAGGCTACTAGCGGGAGGGAACAATGAGCAGTTCTTC.

The chain joins TRBV21-1 to TRBJ2-5; the table's D call, TRBD2, has no DNA check behind it. TRBV21-1 is a recognized pseudogene. The CDR3 covers 12 residues. CDR3 residues: CARGGVRRTQYF. In DNA form, the CDR3 reads TGTGCCAGGGGGGGTGTCCGTAGGACCCAGTACTTC.

This chain links TRBV27 with TRBJ2-2; 8 bases are shared with TRBD2. The CDR3 covers 16 residues. Unmatched junction bases numbered 6, after V lost 3 bases and J lost 3 bases. From germline, CDR1 is MNHEY and CDR2 SMNVEV (reference sequence). The CDR3 region has the DNA TGTGCCAGCAGTTTCCAAGCGGGAGACTACACCGGGGAGCTGTTTTTT. The encoded protein is CASSFQAGDYTGELFF.

This rearrangement joins TRBV20-1 to TRBJ2-7; weak D call: TRBD1 (5 bases). V was cut by 6 bases and J by 6 bases, with 12 bases left in between. Germline CDR1 and CDR2: DFQATT and SNEGSKA (reference sequence). The CDR3 runs to 11 residues. CDR3 bases: TGCAGTGCCAACCAGGGATTCGAGCAGTACTTC. This encodes CSANQGFEQYF.

V and J are TRBV6-5 and TRBJ2-3, with 8 bases identical to TRBD2. V was pared by 6 bases and J by 6 bases, with 8 bases of the junction left unmatched. Germline V gene sequence: CDR1 MNHEY, CDR2 SVGAGI. The CDR3 sequence is 14 residues long. CDR3 nucleotide sequence: TGTGCCAGCAGCCCAGGACTAGCTTGGGATACGCAGTATTTT. Protein: CASSPGLAWDTQYF.

The gene calls are TRBV2 and TRBJ2-2; TRBD2 agrees at 10 bases. Germline V gives CDR1 SNHLY, CDR2 FYNNEI. With V trimmed by 5 bases and J by 3 bases, 6 bases remained unmatched. The CDR3 has 16 amino acids. In DNA, the CDR3 is TGTGCCAGCAGTAGACGGACTAGCGGAGACACCGGGGAGCTGTTTTTT. Its translation: CASSRRTSGDTGELFF.

The chain recombines TRBV27 with TRBJ1-6, with 8 bases identical to TRBD1. Trimming removed 3 bases from V and 7 bases from J; junction bases left unmatched: 8. CDR3 length: 16 residues. Germline CDR1 is MNHEY and CDR2 is SMNVEV (reference sequence). CDR3 region: CASSFSGQATNSPLHF. The CDR3 nucleotides read TGTGCCAGCAGTTTCTCGGGACAGGCGACAAATTCACCCCTCCACTTT.

This clone has a single count. This chain links TRBV29-1 with TRBJ2-5, with unresolved D. The CDR3 runs 13 residues. CDR1 is SQVTM and CDR2 is ANQGSEA in the germline V gene. The V end lost 7 bases, the J end lost 5 bases, and 17 bases lay between the germline ends. The chain's CDR3 is CSALNSGWETQYF. The DNA of the CDR3 is TGCAGCGCTCTGAACTCCGGGTGGGAGACCCAGTACTTC.

This clone was detected only once. V and J are TRBV10-3 and TRBJ2-1, with unresolved D. The V and J ends lost 0 bases and 5 bases respectively, with 5 bases between them. There are 13 residues in the CDR3. Germline-derived CDR1 and CDR2 are ENHRY and SYGVKD. The CDR3 spells CAISESTNNEQFF. In DNA form, the CDR3 reads TGTGCCATCAGTGAGTCGACAAACAATGAGCAGTTCTTC.

This clone was counted between two and nine times. The chain links TRBV5-4 to TRBJ2-7; D call uncertain. The V gene lost 5 bases and the J gene lost 6 bases, with 15 bases spanning the gap. Germline CDR1 is SGHNT and CDR2 is YYREEE (reference sequence). CDR3 length: 13 amino acids. CDR3 nucleotide sequence: TGTGCCAGCAGTATTGGTATTCCAGGCGAGCAGTACTTC. Amino acid sequence: CASSIGIPGEQYF.

The chain joins TRBV18 to TRBJ1-4; D perhaps matches TRBD1 (5 bases). The CDR3 has 16 amino acids. The germline V gene encodes CDR1 KGHSH and CDR2 LQKENI. V lost 6 bases and J 8 bases, leaving 22 bases between the germline ends. The CDR3 sequence is CASSLASGKRGEKLFF. In DNA, the CDR3 is TGTGCCAGCTCGCTTGCATCAGGGAAAAGAGGAGAAAAACTGTTTTTT.

The chain is built from TRBV7-9 and TRBJ1-4; 7 nucleotides match TRBD1. The CDR3 is 15 amino acids. J gave up 7 bases and V 1 base, and 6 bases lay outside the gene matches. Germline CDR1 and CDR2: SEHNR and FQNEAQ (reference sequence). CDR3 sequence reads: CASSLGPQGGEKLFF. Here the CDR3 DNA reads TGTGCCAGCAGCTTAGGGCCCCAGGGGGGTGAAAAACTGTTTTTT.

This clone was seen just once. This rearrangement joins TRBV29-1 to TRBJ2-7, with TRBD1 matching 7 bases. The ends lost 2 bases at V and 1 base at J; junction bases unmatched: 5. Germline V gene data show CDR1 as SQVTM and CDR2 as ANQGSEA. There are 14 residues in the CDR3. The CDR3 reads CSVERGGESYEQYF. CDR3 bases: TGCAGCGTTGAAAGAGGGGGCGAGTCCTACGAGCAGTACTTC.

This chain links TRBV7-6 with TRBJ1-5; the D is unclear. V shed 3 bases and J shed 2 bases, with 8 bases lying between them. The germline CDR1 and CDR2 sequences are SGHVS and FNYEAQ. This CDR3 has 14 residues. The CDR3 is CASSFQSGNQPQHF. The CDR3 DNA reads TGTGCCAGCAGCTTCCAATCAGGCAATCAGCCCCAGCATTTT.

This clone is classed as medium-sized. V usage is TRBV5-1 and J usage is TRBJ2-2; D is uncertain. Trimming shortened V by 1 base and J by 0 bases, and 7 bases separated the two germline ends. This CDR3 comprises 15 residues. The germline CDR1 and CDR2 sequences are SGHRS and YFSETQ. This CDR3 is CASSLTETNTGELFF. The CDR3 coding sequence is TGCGCCAGCAGCTTGACAGAAACGAACACCGGGGAGCTGTTTTTT.